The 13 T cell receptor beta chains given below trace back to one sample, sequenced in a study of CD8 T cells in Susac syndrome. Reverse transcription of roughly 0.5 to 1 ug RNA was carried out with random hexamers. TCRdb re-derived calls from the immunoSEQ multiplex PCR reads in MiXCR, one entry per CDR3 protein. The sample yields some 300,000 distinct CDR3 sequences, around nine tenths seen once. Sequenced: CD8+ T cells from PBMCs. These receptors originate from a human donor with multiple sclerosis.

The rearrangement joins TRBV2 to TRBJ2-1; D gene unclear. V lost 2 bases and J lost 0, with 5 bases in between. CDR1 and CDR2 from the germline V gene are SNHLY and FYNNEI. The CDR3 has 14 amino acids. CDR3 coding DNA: TGTGCCAGCAGTGAACCCGACTCCTACAATGAGCAGTTCTTC. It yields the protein CASSEPDSYNEQFF.

CDR3: CASSHGSGGLETQYF. Here the CDR3 DNA reads TGTGCCAGCAGTCACGGATCCGGGGGTTTGGAGACCCAGTACTTC. The chain carries TRBV27 and TRBJ2-5; D may be TRBD2 (6 bases). The CDR3 runs to 15 residues. Per germline, CDR1 MNHEY and CDR2 SMNVEV (reference sequence). Between the trimmed V and J ends, which lost 5 bases and 5 bases, there was a span of 18 bases.

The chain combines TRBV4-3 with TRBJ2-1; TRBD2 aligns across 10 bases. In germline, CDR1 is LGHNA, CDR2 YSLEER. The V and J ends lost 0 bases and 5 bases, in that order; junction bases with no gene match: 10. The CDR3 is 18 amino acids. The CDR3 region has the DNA TGCGCCAGCAGCCAAGAGCTAGCGGGAGAGGGGGAAGACAATGAGCAGTTCTTC. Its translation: CASSQELAGEGEDNEQFF.

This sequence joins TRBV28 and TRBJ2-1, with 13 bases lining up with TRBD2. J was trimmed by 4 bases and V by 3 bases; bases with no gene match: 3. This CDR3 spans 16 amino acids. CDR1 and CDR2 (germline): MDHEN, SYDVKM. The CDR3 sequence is CASSFGTSGEYNEQFF. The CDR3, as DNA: TGTGCCAGCAGTTTTGGGACTAGCGGGGAGTACAATGAGCAGTTCTTC.

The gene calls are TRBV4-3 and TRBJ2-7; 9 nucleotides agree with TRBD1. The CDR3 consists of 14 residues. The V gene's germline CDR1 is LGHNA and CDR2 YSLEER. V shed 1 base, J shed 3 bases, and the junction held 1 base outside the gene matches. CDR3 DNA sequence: TGCGCCAGCAGCCAAGGGACAGGGGACTACGAGCAGTACTTC. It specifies CASSQGTGDYEQYF.

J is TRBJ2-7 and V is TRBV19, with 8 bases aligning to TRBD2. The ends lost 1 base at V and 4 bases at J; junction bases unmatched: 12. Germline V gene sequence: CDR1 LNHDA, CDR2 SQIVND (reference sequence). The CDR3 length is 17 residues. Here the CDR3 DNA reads TGTGCCAGTAGTATAGCGCGAGCGGGGGAGGCAGGATACGAGCAGTACTTC. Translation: CASSIARAGEAGYEQYF.

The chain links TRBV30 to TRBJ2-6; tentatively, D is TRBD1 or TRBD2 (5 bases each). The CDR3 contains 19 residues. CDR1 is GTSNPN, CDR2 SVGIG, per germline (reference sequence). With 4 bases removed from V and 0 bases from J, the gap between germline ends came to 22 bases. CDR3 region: CAWTGYTGTESSGANVLTF. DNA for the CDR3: TGTGCCTGGACCGGTTATACCGGGACCGAAAGCTCTGGGGCCAACGTCCTGACTTTC.

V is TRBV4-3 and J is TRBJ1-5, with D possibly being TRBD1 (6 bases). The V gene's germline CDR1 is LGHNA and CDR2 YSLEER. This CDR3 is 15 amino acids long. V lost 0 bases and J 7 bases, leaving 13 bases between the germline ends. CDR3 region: CASSQDRGGQQPQHF. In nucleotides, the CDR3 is TGCGCCAGCAGCCAAGACCGGGGGGGGCAGCAGCCCCAGCATTTT.

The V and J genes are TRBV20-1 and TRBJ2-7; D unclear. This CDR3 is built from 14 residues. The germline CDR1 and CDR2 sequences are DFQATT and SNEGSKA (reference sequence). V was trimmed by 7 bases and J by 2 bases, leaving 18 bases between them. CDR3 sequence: CSVPTVDLPYEQYF. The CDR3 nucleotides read TGCAGTGTACCGACTGTGGACCTGCCCTACGAGCAGTACTTC.

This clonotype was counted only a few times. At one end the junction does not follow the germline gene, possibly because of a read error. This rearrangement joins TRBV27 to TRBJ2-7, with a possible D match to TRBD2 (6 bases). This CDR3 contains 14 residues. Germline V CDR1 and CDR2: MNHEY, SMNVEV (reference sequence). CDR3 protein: CASSLSGGSSEQYF. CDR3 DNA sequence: TGTGCCAGCAGTTTATCGGGGGGATCAAGCGAGCAGTACTTT.

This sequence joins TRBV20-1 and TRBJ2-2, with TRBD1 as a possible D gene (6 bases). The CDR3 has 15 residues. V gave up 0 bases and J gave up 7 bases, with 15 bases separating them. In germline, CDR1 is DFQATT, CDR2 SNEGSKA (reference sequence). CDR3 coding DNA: TGCAGTGCTAGAGATTCAGGGGTCGACGGCGGGGAGCTGTTTTTT. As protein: CSARDSGVDGGELFF.

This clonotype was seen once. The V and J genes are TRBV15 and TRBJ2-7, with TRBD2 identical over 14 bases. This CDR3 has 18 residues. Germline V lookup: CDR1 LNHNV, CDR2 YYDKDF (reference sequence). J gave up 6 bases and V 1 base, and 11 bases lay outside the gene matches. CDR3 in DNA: TGTGCCACCAGCAGAGGAACTCCGGGACTAGCGGGAGCTGGCGAGCAGTACTTC. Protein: CATSRGTPGLAGAGEQYF.

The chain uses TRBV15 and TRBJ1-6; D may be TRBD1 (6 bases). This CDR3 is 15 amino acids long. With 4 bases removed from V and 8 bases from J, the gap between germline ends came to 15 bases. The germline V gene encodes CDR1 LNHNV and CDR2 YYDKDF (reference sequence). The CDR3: CATSIYRELYSPLHF. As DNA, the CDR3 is TGTGCCACCAGCATTTACAGGGAGCTTTATTCACCCCTCCACTTT.